This TCR beta chain was captured by sequencing in a study of blood T cells in healthy people across ages. For the study at large: When template switching was applied, about one barcoded beta molecule was captured per two T cells.

For the second PCR, which ran for roughly 6 to 11 cycles, a sample-barcoded 5' primer and a J-beta primer mix were used. TCRdb processed the 5' RACE reads anew with MiXCR; each CDR3 protein has one entry. The sample lists nearly 1 million distinct CDR3 sequences, roughly 47% occurring once. This CDR3 has 13 residues. Germline values: CDR1 DFQATT, CDR2 SNEGSKA (reference sequence). V dropped 3 bases and J dropped 4 bases, with 12 bases sitting between them. The TCR was taken from a woman aged 55-75 years in good health. Sample: blood. The J gene is TRBJ1-1, the V gene TRBV20-1; D not resolved. CDR3 sequence (DNA): TGCAGTGCTAGTGGTGACTCGGTCACTGAAGCTTTCTTT. Its translation: CSASGDSVTEAFF.